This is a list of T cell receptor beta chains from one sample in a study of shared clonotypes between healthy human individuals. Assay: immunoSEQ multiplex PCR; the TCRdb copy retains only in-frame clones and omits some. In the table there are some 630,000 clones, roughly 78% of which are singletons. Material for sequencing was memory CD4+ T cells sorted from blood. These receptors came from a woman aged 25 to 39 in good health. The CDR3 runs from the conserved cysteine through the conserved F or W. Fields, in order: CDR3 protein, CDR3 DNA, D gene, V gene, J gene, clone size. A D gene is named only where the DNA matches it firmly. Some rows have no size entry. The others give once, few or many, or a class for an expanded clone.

CDR3aa: CANGLANEQFF; CDR3nt: TGTGCCAATGGACTAGCAAATGAGCAGTTCTTC; d_gene: TRBD2; v_gene: TRBV10-3; j_gene: TRBJ2-1; abundance: many
CDR3aa: CASTITGHQPQHF; CDR3nt: TGTGCCAGCACGATAACAGGGCATCAGCCCCAGCATTTT; d_gene: -; v_gene: TRBV2; j_gene: TRBJ1-5; abundance: -
CDR3aa: CASHKTGGQGETQYF; CDR3nt: TGTGCCAGCCATAAAACCGGAGGGCAAGGCGAGACCCAGTACTTC; d_gene: -; v_gene: TRBV11-2; j_gene: TRBJ2-5; abundance: -
CDR3aa: CASSPGRAVGETQYF; CDR3nt: TGTGCCAGCAGTCCCGGACGAGCGGTCGGAGAGACCCAGTACTTC; d_gene: -; v_gene: TRBV27; j_gene: TRBJ2-5; abundance: -
CDR3aa: CASSSRVSLGGELFF; CDR3nt: TGTGCCAGCAGTTCTAGGGTTAGTCTTGGCGGGGAGCTGTTTTTT; d_gene: -; v_gene: TRBV28; j_gene: TRBJ2-2; abundance: -
CDR3aa: CASSDRTSGRRGKETQYF; CDR3nt: TGTGCCAGCAGTGACAGGACTAGCGGGAGGCGAGGGAAAGAGACCCAGTACTTC; d_gene: TRBD2; v_gene: TRBV2; j_gene: TRBJ2-5; abundance: -
CDR3aa: CASSQERWGGGTQYF; CDR3nt: TGTGCCAGCAGCCAAGAACGATGGGGAGGCGGGACCCAGTACTTC; d_gene: -; v_gene: TRBV4-2; j_gene: TRBJ2-5; abundance: few
CDR3aa: CASSAPGQGSYEQYF; CDR3nt: TGTGCCAGCAGCGCACCGGGACAGGGGTCCTACGAGCAGTACTTC; d_gene: TRBD1; v_gene: TRBV7-2; j_gene: TRBJ2-7; abundance: few
CDR3aa: CASSLIPGHEQYF; CDR3nt: TGTGCCAGCAGCTTGATTCCAGGGCACGAGCAGTACTTC; d_gene: -; v_gene: TRBV5-4; j_gene: TRBJ2-7; abundance: -
CDR3aa: CASSPRALAGVWGVTQYF; CDR3nt: TGCGCCAGCAGCCCCCGGGCACTAGCGGGAGTTTGGGGTGTGACCCAGTACTTC; d_gene: TRBD2; v_gene: TRBV4-1; j_gene: TRBJ2-5; abundance: -